One and the same sample provided the 28 T cell receptor beta chains below, sequenced in a study of blood T cell repertoires in COVID-19. This table comes from immunoSEQ multiplex PCR, and its TCRdb copy is limited to in-frame clones, with some not included. Counted here are 150,000 or so clones, 80% to 85% occurring once; the ten biggest clones make up roughly 5%. Source material: PBMCs or T cells enriched from blood (not recorded which). The receptors come from a man in his 70s who had been exposed to COVID-19.

The J gene is TRBJ2-7, the V gene TRBV5-1; unclear D gene. The V end was cut by 0 bases, the J end by 7 bases, with 17 bases between. The CDR3 is 15 residues long. Germline CDR1 reads SGHRS; CDR2 reads YFSETQ. DNA for the CDR3: TGCGCCAGCAGCTTGGCCGAAAACGGCCCTAGGGAGCAGTACTTC. It is translated as CASSLAENGPREQYF.

The J gene is TRBJ1-2, the V gene TRBV4-3; maybe TRBD1 (6 bases). The CDR3 runs 12 residues. Per germline, CDR1 LGHNA and CDR2 YSLEER. V was cut by 11 bases and J by 2 bases, with 12 bases left in between. This CDR3 reads CASGDLNYGYTF. CDR3 DNA sequence: TGCGCCTCAGGGGACCTAAACTATGGCTACACCTTC.

The chain carries TRBV6-2 or TRBV6-3 and TRBJ2-7; no reliable D call. V was cut by 2 bases and J by 3 bases, with 8 bases left in between. This CDR3 is 13 amino acids long. In germline, CDR1 is MNHEY, CDR2 SVGEGT. CDR3 DNA: TGTGCCAGCAGTTACGGGCCTGTCTACGAGCAGTACTTC. Encoded protein: CASSYGPVYEQYF.

The V call is TRBV5-4, the J call TRBJ2-1; 9 positions match TRBD2. The ends lost 2 bases at V and 7 bases at J; junction bases unmatched: 7. The CDR3 loop spans 15 amino acids. Germline V gives CDR1 SGHNT, CDR2 YYREEE (reference sequence). This CDR3 is CASSFDSGSRNEQFF. The CDR3 region has the DNA TGTGCCAGCAGCTTCGATAGCGGGAGTAGGAATGAGCAGTTCTTC.

V is TRBV4-1 and J is TRBJ1-1, with a possible D match to TRBD1 (6 bases). The germline V gene encodes CDR1 MGHRA and CDR2 YSYEKL. V dropped 0 bases and J dropped 1 base, with 9 bases sitting between them. The CDR3 has 15 amino acids. The CDR3 protein is CASSQEPRGNTEAFF. CDR3 in DNA: TGCGCCAGCAGCCAAGAGCCCAGGGGGAACACTGAAGCTTTCTTT.

The V and J genes are TRBV2 and TRBJ1-2; D is possibly TRBD1 (5 bases). The CDR3 totals 15 residues. V lost 10 bases to trimming and J lost 8 bases, with 26 bases between them. Germline loops: CDR1 SNHLY, CDR2 FYNNEI. In DNA, the CDR3 is TGTGCCACCACGAGGGACTTGCGCAACGGAGGGGGCTACACCTTC. It specifies CATTRDLRNGGGYTF.

This clone appeared a single time. V and J are TRBV28 and TRBJ1-2, with 10 bases matching TRBD1. Trimming at V came to 1 base and at J to 6 bases, leaving 14 bases not matched to a gene. The CDR3 totals 18 residues. Germline V gene data show CDR1 as MDHEN and CDR2 as SYDVKM. The CDR3 is CASSLSPSRDRGRDGYTF. CDR3 DNA: TGTGCCAGCAGTTTATCTCCCTCTCGGGACAGGGGTCGGGATGGCTACACCTTC.

This clone has only one observation. The chain links TRBV12-2 to TRBJ2-3; the table's D gene call, TRBD2, was not cross checked with the DNA. TRBV12-2 is an annotated pseudogene. The CDR3 runs 18 residues. DNA for the CDR3: TGTGCAAGTCGCCGTCCGGGGAGGGCCCTCGGTGAATTAGATACGCAGTATTTT. This sequence encodes CASRRPGRALGELDTQYF.

CDR3 loop: CAWSRQGTGGNTIYF. The CDR3 nucleotides read TGTGCCTGGAGTCGACAGGGGACAGGAGGAAACACCATATATTTT. The chain uses TRBV30 and TRBJ1-3; 8 nucleotides match TRBD1. This CDR3 spans 15 amino acids. Trimming cost V 2 bases and J 4 bases; bases outside gene matches: 7. Germline-derived CDR1 and CDR2 are GTSNPN and SVGIG (reference sequence).

The rearrangement links TRBV3-1 (or the pseudogene TRBV3-2) to TRBJ1-3; TRBD1 matches 7 bases. This CDR3 region has 15 residues. Germline V gene lookup returns CDR1 LGHDT and CDR2 YNNKEL (reference sequence). J lost 3 bases, V lost 3 bases, and 5 bases had no gene match. CDR3 coding DNA: TGTGCCAGCAGCCACTTGACAGGGAGTGGAAACACCATATATTTT. Translation: CASSHLTGSGNTIYF.

The chain combines TRBV5-6 with TRBJ1-6; D uncertain. With 1 base removed from V and 8 bases from J, the gap between germline ends came to 7 bases. CDR1 and CDR2 from the germline V gene are SGHDT and YYEEEE. The CDR3 sequence is 13 residues long. The DNA of the CDR3 is TGTGCCAGCAGCTTGACTGGTGATTCACCCCTCCACTTT. Translation gives CASSLTGDSPLHF.

The chain joins TRBV9 to TRBJ2-3; 13 bases match TRBD2. Germline V gives CDR1 SGDLS, CDR2 YYNGEE. J was trimmed by 3 bases and V by 2 bases; bases with no gene match: 15. The CDR3 has 20 residues. The CDR3 DNA reads as TGTGCCAGCAGCGTCTTCATCCGGACTAGCGGGAGATGGGGAACAGATACGCAGTATTTT. Translated, it gives CASSVFIRTSGRWGTDTQYF. The whole variable domain, remainder taken from reference TRBV9 and TRBJ2-3, is DSGVTQTPKHLITATGQRVTLRCSPRSGDLSVYWYQQSLDQGLQFLIQYYNGEERAKGNILERFSAQQFPDLHSELNLSSLELGDSALYFCASSVFIRTSGRWGTDTQYFGPGTRLTVL.

V usage is TRBV4-1 and J usage is TRBJ1-1; D is undetermined. Germline-derived CDR1 and CDR2 are MGHRA and YSYEKL. With 4 bases removed from V and 11 bases from J, the gap between germline ends came to 17 bases. CDR3 length: 13 residues. CDR3 residues: CASSPKSGFRAFF. DNA for the CDR3: TGCGCCAGCAGCCCCAAGTCGGGTTTTAGGGCTTTCTTT.

The chain recombines TRBV5-1 with TRBJ2-1; possibly TRBD2 for D (6 bases). Germline V CDR1 and CDR2: SGHRS, YFSETQ. V was clipped by 2 bases and J by 4 bases, with 16 bases between them. The CDR3 loop spans 16 amino acids. CDR3 sequence: CASSLTTGTYYNEQFF. CDR3 bases: TGCGCCAGCAGCTTAACCACCGGGACTTATTACAATGAGCAGTTCTTC.

The chain joins TRBV5-1 to TRBJ2-2, with unresolved D. V was shortened by 4 bases and J by 0 bases, with 10 bases between the two germline ends. Germline CDR1 is SGHRS and CDR2 is YFSETQ. CDR3 length: 15 residues. The CDR3 DNA follows: TGCGCCAGCAGCGAGGCCCCCTCGAACACCGGGGAGCTGTTTTTT. Protein sequence: CASSEAPSNTGELFF.

The V call is TRBV19, the J call TRBJ1-1; possibly TRBD1 for D (5 bases). The V and J ends lost 4 bases and 10 bases respectively, with 19 bases between them. Germline V gives CDR1 LNHDA, CDR2 SQIVND (reference sequence). This CDR3 has 14 amino acids. CDR3 DNA: TGTGCCAGTAGTAATTGGGGCGGGGATGGGGTAGCTTTCTTT. It encodes CASSNWGGDGVAFF. The full variable domain, in which reference TRBV19 and TRBJ1-1 provide the parts outside the CDR3, is DGGITQSPKYLFRKEGQNVTLSCEQNLNHDAMYWYRQDPGQGLRLIYYSQIVNDFQKGDIAEGYSVSREKKESFPLTVTSAQKNPTAFYLCASSNWGGDGVAFFGQGTRLTVV.

The chain employs TRBV30 and TRBJ1-6; 7 positions match TRBD1. CDR1 and CDR2 (germline): GTSNPN, SVGIG (reference sequence). V lost 3 bases and J lost 7; bases outside the gene matches: 9. CDR3 length: 15 residues. CDR3 sequence (DNA): TGTGCCTGGAGCGAACACTCGACAGGGAATTCACCCCTCCACTTT. This sequence encodes CAWSEHSTGNSPLHF. Looking up the rest from reference TRBV30 and TRBJ1-6 gives the full variable domain: SQTIHQWPATLVQPVGSPLSLECTVEGTSNPNLYWYRQAAGRGLQLLFYSVGIGQISSEVPQNLSASRPQDRQFILSSKKLLLSDSGFYLCAWSEHSTGNSPLHFGNGTRLTVT.

This clone was seen once. One end of the junction does not line up with germline, which may come from a read error. The CDR3 loop reads CATGLRRSGNTIYF. Here the CDR3 DNA reads TGCGCCACGGGACTCAGACGTTCTGGAAACACCATATATTTT. The chain joins TRBV6-5 to TRBJ1-3; TRBD1 is a possible D gene (5 bases). Per germline, CDR1 MNHEY and CDR2 SVGAGI. The CDR3 spans 14 residues.

The V call is TRBV18, the J call TRBJ2-3; 8 nucleotides match TRBD2. Per the germline V gene, CDR1 is KGHSH and CDR2 is LQKENI. The CDR3 has 14 amino acids. V lost 4 bases to trimming and J lost 3 bases; unmatched junction nucleotides: 3. The CDR3, as DNA: TGTGCCAGCTCACTCCGGGAGGGGACAGATACGCAGTATTTT. Protein product: CASSLREGTDTQYF.

This clone was observed a single time. The chain carries TRBV5-1 and TRBJ2-7; the D is unclear. Germline CDR1 SGHRS, CDR2 YFSETQ. Between the trimmed V and J ends, which lost 0 bases and 4 bases, there was a span of 11 bases. CDR3 length equals 14 residues. In DNA, the CDR3 is TGCGCCAGCAGCTTGGGAACAGTAAGGTACGAGCAGTACTTC. It encodes CASSLGTVRYEQYF.

The chain couples TRBV9 to TRBJ2-1; 7 nucleotides align to TRBD1. The CDR3 has 15 amino acids. Germline V gives CDR1 SGDLS, CDR2 YYNGEE. Trimming removed 3 bases from V and 7 bases from J; junction bases left unmatched: 10. This chain's CDR3 is CASSASGGQTNEQFF. The CDR3 nucleotides read TGTGCCAGCAGCGCTTCTGGGGGACAGACTAATGAGCAGTTCTTC. Variable domain in full (rest from reference TRBV9 and TRBJ2-1): DSGVTQTPKHLITATGQRVTLRCSPRSGDLSVYWYQQSLDQGLQFLIQYYNGEERAKGNILERFSAQQFPDLHSELNLSSLELGDSALYFCASSASGGQTNEQFFGPGTRLTVL.

This clone was detected once. This CDR3 is also generated by other DNA sequences in the sample. The rearrangement links TRBV18 to TRBJ1-1; D unclear. Germline CDR1 reads KGHSH; CDR2 reads LQKENI. Trimming stripped 1 base from V and 0 bases from J, with 3 bases between. CDR3 length: 13 amino acids. The CDR3 loop is CASSPLMNTEAFF. CDR3 in DNA: TGTGCCAGCTCACCACTTATGAACACTGAAGCTTTCTTT. Full variable domain (missing parts from reference TRBV18 and TRBJ1-1): NAGVMQNPRHLVRRRGQEARLRCSPMKGHSHVYWYRQLPEEGLKFMVYLQKENIIDESGMPKERFSAEFPKEGPSILRIQQVVRGDSAAYFCASSPLMNTEAFFGQGTRLTVV.

This clone occurred a few times. This chain links TRBV3-1 (or the pseudogene TRBV3-2) with TRBJ1-5; D is undetermined. Germline V gene sequence: CDR1 LGHDT, CDR2 YNNKEL (reference sequence). The CDR3 sequence is 14 residues long. Between the trimmed V and J ends, which lost 4 bases and 5 bases, there was a span of 12 bases. The CDR3 region is CASSPMLGDQPQHF. As DNA, the CDR3 is TGTGCCAGCAGCCCGATGTTGGGAGATCAGCCCCAGCATTTT.

The chain uses TRBV20-1 and TRBJ2-1; 9 bases are a match to TRBD2. V lost 6 bases, J lost 6 bases, and 12 bases stayed unmatched. Looked up from germline, CDR1 is DFQATT and CDR2 is SNEGSKA (reference sequence). The CDR3 sequence is 15 residues long. CDR3 sequence (DNA): TGCAGTGCCAGTTCGGCGACTAGCGGAGGCAATGAGCAGTTCTTC. It specifies CSASSATSGGNEQFF.

This clone has just one count. The CDR3 spells CASLPGLASNEQFF. CDR3 DNA sequence: TGCGCCAGTCTCCCCGGACTAGCATCCAATGAGCAGTTCTTC. This chain uses TRBV10-2 with TRBJ2-1; TRBD2 matches 8 bases. J was trimmed by 6 bases and V by 9 bases; bases with no gene match: 10. There are 14 residues in the CDR3. CDR1 and CDR2 (germline): WSHSY, SAAADI.

The chain links TRBV2 to TRBJ1-2; TRBD1 matches 7 bases. The germline gives CDR1 SNHLY, CDR2 FYNNEI. After removal of 4 bases from V and 8 bases from J, the junction contained 10 bases not matched to a gene. The CDR3 is 14 amino acids. The CDR3 loop is CASSGDRVTGGYTF. CDR3 DNA: TGTGCCAGCAGTGGAGACAGGGTAACGGGCGGCTACACCTTC. The full variable domain, rest sourced from reference TRBV2 and TRBJ1-2, is EPEVTQTPSHQVTQMGQEVILRCVPISNHLYFYWYRQILGQKVEFLVSFYNNEISEKSEIFDDQFSVERPDGSNFTLKIRSTKLEDSAMYFCASSGDRVTGGYTFGSGTRLTVV.

The V call is TRBV28, the J call TRBJ2-5, with 8 bases lining up with TRBD1. Germline CDR1 reads MDHEN; CDR2 reads SYDVKM. V shed 6 bases, J shed 5 bases, and the junction held 20 bases outside the gene matches. The CDR3 has 18 residues. CDR3 DNA sequence: TGTGCCAGCAGCGGGACCGGACAGGGAGTGTCTCGTTTCGAGACCCAGTACTTC. As protein: CASSGTGQGVSRFETQYF. Filled out from reference TRBV28 and TRBJ2-5, the complete variable domain reads DVKVTQSSRYLVKRTGEKVFLECVQDMDHENMFWYRQDPGLGLRLIYFSYDVKMKEKGDIPEGYSVSREKKERFSLILESASTNQTSMYLCASSGTGQGVSRFETQYFGPGTRLLVL.

This chain links TRBV18 with TRBJ2-7, with TRBD1 identical over 9 bases. The V gene end was trimmed by 4 bases and the J gene end by 4 bases; junction bases not matched to a gene: 8. The CDR3 loop spans 15 amino acids. The germline V gene encodes CDR1 KGHSH and CDR2 LQKENI. The CDR3 loop is CASSLMGQGGYEQYF. In DNA, the CDR3 is TGTGCCAGCTCACTAATGGGACAGGGAGGTTACGAGCAGTACTTC.